This T cell receptor (beta chain) was found in a study of T cell repertoires in cytomegalovirus infection. Study details: CMV epitopes in the study were HLA-C-restricted (recently identified) and HLA-B-restricted (well studied). Evidence of both CMV infection and a matching HLA type came from public TCR beta signatures. General study results and limits: The ex vivo response showed dominance by HLA-C-restricted CMV-specific TCR beta clonotypes.

MiXCR was run by TCRdb on the reads, yielding one entry per CDR3 protein. The sample records around 800,000 distinct CDR3 sequences, about 30% being singletons. The germline V gene encodes CDR1 MNHNY and CDR2 SVGAGI (reference sequence). This CDR3 contains 11 residues. Trimming shortened V by 6 bases and J by 8 bases, and 8 bases separated the two germline ends. This clonotype was counted only a few times. What it recognizes is unknown. Sequencing used cultured CD8+ T cells from PBMCs, obtained from culture after CMV antigen stimulation. V usage is TRBV6-6 and J usage is TRBJ2-1; D gene uncertain. This TCR came from a human donor in good health (CMV status not recorded). Some clones in this sample may be carry-over from other donors' samples. The CDR3 sequence is CASRWVDEQFF. CDR3 coding DNA: TGTGCCAGCAGATGGGTCGATGAGCAGTTCTTC.